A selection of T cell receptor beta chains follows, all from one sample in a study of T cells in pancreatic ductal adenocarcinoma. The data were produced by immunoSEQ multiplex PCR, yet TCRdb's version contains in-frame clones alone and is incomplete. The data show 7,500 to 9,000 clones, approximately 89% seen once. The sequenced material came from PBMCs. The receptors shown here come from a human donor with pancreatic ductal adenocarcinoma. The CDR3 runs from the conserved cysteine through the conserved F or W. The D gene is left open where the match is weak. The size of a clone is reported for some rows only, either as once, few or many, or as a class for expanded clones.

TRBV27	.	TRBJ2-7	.	CASVAYEQYF	TGTGCCAGCGTAGCCTACGAGCAGTACTTC
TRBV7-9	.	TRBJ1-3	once	CASSFTRSGNTIYF	TGTGCCAGCAGCTTTACTAGGTCTGGAAACACCATATATTTT
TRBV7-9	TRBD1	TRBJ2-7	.	CASSLGQGEVYEQYF	TGTGCCAGCAGCTTAGGACAGGGGGAGGTCTACGAGCAGTACTTC
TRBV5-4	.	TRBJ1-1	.	CASSLAGAHEAFF	TGTGCCAGCAGCTTGGCTGGAGCTCATGAAGCTTTCTTT
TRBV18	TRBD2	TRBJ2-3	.	CASSRRTSGRGSDTQYF	TGTGCCAGCTCACGGCGGACTAGCGGGAGAGGCTCAGATACGCAGTATTTT
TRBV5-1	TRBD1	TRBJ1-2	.	CASSLQGAYYGYTF	TGCGCCAGCAGCTTGCAGGGGGCCTACTATGGCTACACCTTC
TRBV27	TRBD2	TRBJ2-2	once	CASSPQWGTSGRVGELFF	TGTGCCAGCAGTCCCCAATGGGGGACTAGCGGGAGGGTCGGGGAGCTGTTTTTT
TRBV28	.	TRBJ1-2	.	CASSSFNYGYTF	TGTGCCAGCAGTTCTTTTAACTATGGCTACACCTTC
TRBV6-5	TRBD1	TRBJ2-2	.	CASKDRKAAGELFF	TGTGCCAGCAAGGACAGGAAGGCTGCCGGGGAGCTGTTTTTT
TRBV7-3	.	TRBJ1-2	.	CASSPTGGSYGYTF	TGTGCCAGCAGCCCAACGGGGGGGTCCTATGGCTACACCTTC
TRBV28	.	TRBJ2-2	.	CASSLGGAGTGELFF	TGTGCCAGCAGTTTAGGGGGGGCGGGCACCGGGGAGCTGTTTTTT
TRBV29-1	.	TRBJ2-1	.	CSAEGRIYNEQFF	TGCAGCGCCGAGGGCAGAATCTACAATGAGCAGTTCTTC
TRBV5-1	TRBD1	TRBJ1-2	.	CASSGDRGRDYGYTF	TGCGCCAGCAGCGGGGACAGGGGGCGCGACTATGGCTACACCTTC
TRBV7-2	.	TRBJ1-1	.	CASSFPQGWFSEAFF	TGTGCCAGCAGCTTCCCGCAGGGTTGGTTCTCTGAAGCTTTCTTT
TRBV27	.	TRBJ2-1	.	CASSLSGRYNNEQFF	TGTGCCAGCAGTTTATCGGGGCGGTATAACAATGAGCAGTTCTTC